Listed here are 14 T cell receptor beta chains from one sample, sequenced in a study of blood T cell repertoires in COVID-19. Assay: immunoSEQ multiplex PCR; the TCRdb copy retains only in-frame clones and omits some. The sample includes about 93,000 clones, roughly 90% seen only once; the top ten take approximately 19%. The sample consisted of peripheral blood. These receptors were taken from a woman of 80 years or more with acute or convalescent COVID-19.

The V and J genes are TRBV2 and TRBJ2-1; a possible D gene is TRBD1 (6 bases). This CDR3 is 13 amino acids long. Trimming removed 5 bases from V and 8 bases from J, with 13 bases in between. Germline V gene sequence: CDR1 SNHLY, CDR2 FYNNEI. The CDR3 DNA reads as TGTGCCAGCAGTATCAACAGGGCCGATGAGCAGTTCTTC. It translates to CASSINRADEQFF.

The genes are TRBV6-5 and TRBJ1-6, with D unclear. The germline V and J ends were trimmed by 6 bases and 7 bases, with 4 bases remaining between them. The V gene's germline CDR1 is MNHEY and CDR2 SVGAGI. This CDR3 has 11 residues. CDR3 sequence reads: CASRQNSPLHF. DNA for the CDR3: TGTGCCAGCAGACAAAATTCACCCCTCCACTTT.

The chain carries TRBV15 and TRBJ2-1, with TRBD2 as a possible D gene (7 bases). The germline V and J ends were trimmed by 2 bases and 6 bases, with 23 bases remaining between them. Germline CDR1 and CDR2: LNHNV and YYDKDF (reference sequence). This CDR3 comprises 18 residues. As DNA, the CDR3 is TGTGCCACCAGCAGAAGACTAGCAGGGACACCAGGAGTCAATGAGCAGTTCTTC. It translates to CATSRRLAGTPGVNEQFF.

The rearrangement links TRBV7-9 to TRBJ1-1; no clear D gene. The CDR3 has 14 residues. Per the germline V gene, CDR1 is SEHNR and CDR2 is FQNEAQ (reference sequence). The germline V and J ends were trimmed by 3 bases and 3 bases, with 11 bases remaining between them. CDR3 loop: CASSFGGQDTEAFF. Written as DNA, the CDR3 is TGTGCCAGCAGCTTTGGAGGGCAGGACACTGAAGCTTTCTTT.

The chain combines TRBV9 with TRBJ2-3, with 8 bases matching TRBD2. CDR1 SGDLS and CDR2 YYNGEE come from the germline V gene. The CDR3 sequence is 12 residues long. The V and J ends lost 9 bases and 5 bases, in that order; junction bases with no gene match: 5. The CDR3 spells CATGTRGDTQYF. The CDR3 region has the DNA TGTGCCACCGGGACTAGGGGAGATACGCAGTATTTT.

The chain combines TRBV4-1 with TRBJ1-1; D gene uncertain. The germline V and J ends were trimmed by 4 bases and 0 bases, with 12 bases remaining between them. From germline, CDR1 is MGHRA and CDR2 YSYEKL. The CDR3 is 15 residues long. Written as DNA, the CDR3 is TGCGCCAGCAGCCCCTTATCCGGGGTGAACACTGAAGCTTTCTTT. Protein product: CASSPLSGVNTEAFF.

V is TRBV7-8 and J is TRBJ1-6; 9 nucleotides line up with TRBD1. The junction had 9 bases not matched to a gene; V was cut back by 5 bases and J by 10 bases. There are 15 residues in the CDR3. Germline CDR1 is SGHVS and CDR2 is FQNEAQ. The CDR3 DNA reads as TGTGCCAGCAGCCCCGGGGACAGGGAAGGGTCACCCCTCCACTTT. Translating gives CASSPGDREGSPLHF.

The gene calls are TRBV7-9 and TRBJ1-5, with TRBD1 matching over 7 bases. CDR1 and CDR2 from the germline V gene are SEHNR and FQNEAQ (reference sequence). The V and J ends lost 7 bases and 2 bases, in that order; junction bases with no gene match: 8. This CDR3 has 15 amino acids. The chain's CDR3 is CASNPTGSGNQPQHF. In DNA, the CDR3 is TGTGCCAGCAATCCGACAGGGTCTGGCAATCAGCCCCAGCATTTT.

Here the CDR3 reads CASSYSSGSQYF. The CDR3 DNA sequence: TGTGCCAGCAGTTACTCTAGCGGCTCCCAGTACTTC. The rearrangement joins TRBV6-5 to TRBJ2-7, with a weak D call TRBD2 (6 bases). There are 12 residues in the CDR3. Germline V CDR1 and CDR2: MNHEY, SVGAGI. V was cut by 0 bases and J by 10 bases, with 10 bases left in between.

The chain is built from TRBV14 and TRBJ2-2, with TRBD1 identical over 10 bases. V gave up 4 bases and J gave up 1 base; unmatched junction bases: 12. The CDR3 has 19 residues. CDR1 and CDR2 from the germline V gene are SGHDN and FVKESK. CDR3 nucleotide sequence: TGTGCCAGCAGCCGCCGGACAGGGGGAACCAAGATGAACACCGGGGAGCTGTTTTTT. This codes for CASSRRTGGTKMNTGELFF.

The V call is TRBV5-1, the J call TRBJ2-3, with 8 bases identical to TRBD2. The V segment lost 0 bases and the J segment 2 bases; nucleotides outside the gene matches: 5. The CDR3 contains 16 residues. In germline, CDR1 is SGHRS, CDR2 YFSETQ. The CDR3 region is CASSLGTGGPTDTQYF. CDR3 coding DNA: TGCGCCAGCAGCTTGGGTACGGGGGGGCCCACAGATACGCAGTATTTT.

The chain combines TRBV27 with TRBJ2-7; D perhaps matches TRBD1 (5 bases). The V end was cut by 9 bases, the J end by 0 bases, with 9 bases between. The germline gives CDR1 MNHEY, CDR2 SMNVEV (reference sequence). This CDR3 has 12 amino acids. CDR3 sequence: CASTGSSYEQYF. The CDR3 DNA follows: TGTGCCAGTACAGGAAGCTCCTACGAGCAGTACTTC.

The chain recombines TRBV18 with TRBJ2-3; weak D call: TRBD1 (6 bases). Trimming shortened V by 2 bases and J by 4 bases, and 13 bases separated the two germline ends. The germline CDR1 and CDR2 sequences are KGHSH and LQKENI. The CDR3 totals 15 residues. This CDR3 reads CASSPGRGSSDTQYF. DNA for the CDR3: TGTGCCAGCTCACCAGGCAGGGGATCTTCAGATACGCAGTATTTT.

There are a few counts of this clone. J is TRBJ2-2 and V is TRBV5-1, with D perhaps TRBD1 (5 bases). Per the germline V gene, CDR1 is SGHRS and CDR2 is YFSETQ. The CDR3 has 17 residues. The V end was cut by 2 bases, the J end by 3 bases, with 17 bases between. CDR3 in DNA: TGCGCCAGCAGCTTCCAAAGGGGCGGACGGGACACCGGGGAGCTGTTTTTT. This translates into CASSFQRGGRDTGELFF.